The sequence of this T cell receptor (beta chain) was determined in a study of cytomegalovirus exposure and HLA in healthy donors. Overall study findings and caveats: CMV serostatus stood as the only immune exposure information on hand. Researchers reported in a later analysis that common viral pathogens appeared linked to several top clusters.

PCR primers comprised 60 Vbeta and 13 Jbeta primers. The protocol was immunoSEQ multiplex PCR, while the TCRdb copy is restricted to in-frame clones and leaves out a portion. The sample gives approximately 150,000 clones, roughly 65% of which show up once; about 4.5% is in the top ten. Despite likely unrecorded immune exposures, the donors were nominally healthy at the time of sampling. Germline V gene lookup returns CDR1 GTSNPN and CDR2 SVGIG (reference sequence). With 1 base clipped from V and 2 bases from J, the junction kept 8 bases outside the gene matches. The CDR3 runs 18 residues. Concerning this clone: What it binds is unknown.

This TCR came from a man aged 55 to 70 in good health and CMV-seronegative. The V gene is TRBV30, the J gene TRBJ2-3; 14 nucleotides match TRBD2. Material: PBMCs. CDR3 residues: CAWSAGLAGARPTDTQYF. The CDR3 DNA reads TGTGCCTGGAGTGCGGGACTAGCGGGAGCCCGACCCACAGATACGCAGTATTTT.